What follows are 27 T cell receptor beta chains derived from one specimen sequenced in a study of post-analysis software for immune sequencing data. The study, taken as a whole, reports: When patients were compared with controls, four or five TRBV segments were more frequent, TRBV5-6, TRBV5-1 and TRBV20-1 among them.

Each TCR beta cDNA library carried unique molecular identifiers. TCRdb processed the PCR reads anew with MiXCR; each CDR3 protein has one entry. The table includes roughly 670,000 distinct CDR3 sequences, 55% to 70% detected once. These receptors lack a known antigen. Source material: blood. These receptors were taken from a girl aged 2 to 9 with multiple sclerosis.

This clonotype was picked up a small number of times. The chain employs TRBV6-1 and TRBJ2-7; the match to TRBD2 covers 7 bases. The CDR3 runs to 16 residues. CDR1 is MNHNS, CDR2 SASEGT, per germline. J gave up 0 bases and V 5 bases, and 10 bases lay outside the gene matches. The CDR3, as DNA: TGTGCCAGCAGTCGATCGGGGGTAGCGGGCTCCTACGAGCAGTACTTC. Its translation: CASSRSGVAGSYEQYF.

The gene calls are TRBV28 and TRBJ2-3, with 9 bases fitting TRBD1. This CDR3 has 18 residues. Losses at the gene ends were 4 bases for V and 1 base for J; bases not matched to a gene: 12. CDR1 is MDHEN and CDR2 is SYDVKM in the germline V gene. The CDR3 region is CASSSRDRAKSGTDTQYF. The CDR3 DNA follows: TGTGCCAGCAGTTCCCGGGACAGGGCCAAGTCGGGCACAGATACGCAGTATTTT.

In its sample, this clonotype was seen a few times. This sequence joins TRBV12-3 or TRBV12-4 and TRBJ2-1; no clear D gene. The CDR3 runs 11 residues. Trimming took 8 bases from V and 6 from J, leaving 8 bases between them. DNA for the CDR3: TGTGCCAGCGGCCGACTCAATGAGCAGTTCTTC. This codes for CASGRLNEQFF.

This clonotype was recorded a few times. The rearrangement uses TRBV12-3 or TRBV12-4 and TRBJ2-4; D is unclear. V lost 1 base and J lost 8, with 12 bases in between. The length of the CDR3 is 14 residues. CDR3 sequence (DNA): TGTGCCAGCAGTTTAGGCCTAGTTCAGGACATTCAGTACTTC. Residues: CASSLGLVQDIQYF.

This chain links TRBV7-2 with TRBJ1-1; weak D call: TRBD1 (5 bases). V shed 2 bases and J shed 1 base, with 14 bases lying between them. CDR3 size: 16 residues. The germline gives CDR1 SGHTA, CDR2 FQGNSA. CDR3 sequence reads: CASSLNRAGGNTEAFF. The CDR3 coding sequence is TGTGCCAGCAGCTTAAATAGGGCGGGGGGGAACACTGAAGCTTTCTTT. Using reference TRBV7-2 and TRBJ1-1 for the parts outside the CDR3, the full variable domain is GAGVSQSPSNKVTEKGKDVELRCDPISGHTALYWYRQSLGQGLEFLIYFQGNSAPDKSGLPSDRFSAERTGGSVSTLTIQRTQQEDSAVYLCASSLNRAGGNTEAFFGQGTRLTVV.

The chain recombines TRBV6-1 with TRBJ2-1; tentative D call: TRBD1 (6 bases). CDR1 MNHNS and CDR2 SASEGT come from the germline V gene. The CDR3 runs 16 residues. The V and J ends lost 6 bases and 5 bases respectively, with 20 bases between them. CDR3 in DNA: TGTGCCAGCAGCACAGGGAGTAACAAACTAAACAATGAGCAGTTCTTC. Protein: CASSTGSNKLNNEQFF.

In its sample, this clonotype was seen a few times. The rearrangement uses TRBV7-2 and TRBJ2-1, with 10 bases aligning to TRBD2. The CDR3 is made up of 17 amino acids. V lost 1 base and J lost 4; bases outside the gene matches: 7. The germline V gene encodes CDR1 SGHTA and CDR2 FQGNSA. The CDR3 DNA follows: TGTGCCAGCAGCTTAGTAGCGGGGGGTGATACTTACAATGAGCAGTTCTTC. Translation gives CASSLVAGGDTYNEQFF. The entire variable domain, with the rest obtained from reference TRBV7-2 and TRBJ2-1, is as follows: GAGVSQSPSNKVTEKGKDVELRCDPISGHTALYWYRQSLGQGLEFLIYFQGNSAPDKSGLPSDRFSAERTGGSVSTLTIQRTQQEDSAVYLCASSLVAGGDTYNEQFFGPGTRLTVL.

The chain joins TRBV6-5 to TRBJ1-2; D is perhaps TRBD1 (5 bases). Between the trimmed V and J ends, which lost 0 bases and 7 bases, there was a span of 15 bases. This CDR3 contains 15 residues. Germline values: CDR1 MNHEY, CDR2 SVGAGI. Written as DNA, the CDR3 is TGTGCCAGCAGTTACTCGATATCCAGGGAGGCTGGCTACACCTTC. Translated: CASSYSISREAGYTF.

The rearrangement uses TRBV6-6 and TRBJ1-2, with D tentatively TRBD1 (6 bases). Trimming shortened V by 2 bases and J by 2 bases, and 18 bases separated the two germline ends. The CDR3 runs 17 residues. Germline V gene sequence: CDR1 MNHNY, CDR2 SVGAGI (reference sequence). The CDR3 DNA reads TGTGCCAGCAGTTACCTCTACCCCGGGGGGCAGAACTATGGCTACACCTTC. It codes for CASSYLYPGGQNYGYTF.

The rearrangement uses TRBV2 and TRBJ2-1; 11 nucleotides line up with TRBD2. The CDR3 has 13 amino acids. Germline assignment: CDR1 SNHLY and CDR2 FYNNEI. Losses at the gene ends were 5 bases for V and 9 bases for J; bases not matched to a gene: 3. DNA of the CDR3: TGTGCCAGCAGTCCTAGCGGGAGGACTGAGCAGTTCTTC. It specifies CASSPSGRTEQFF.

This chain joins TRBV20-1 and TRBJ1-2; TRBD1 might be the D (5 bases). The CDR3 has 14 amino acids. Germline V gene lookup returns CDR1 DFQATT and CDR2 SNEGSKA (reference sequence). V lost 0 bases and J 4 bases, leaving 12 bases between the germline ends. The CDR3 spells CSARDPGTGYGYTF. CDR3 in DNA: TGCAGTGCTAGAGATCCAGGGACGGGCTATGGCTACACCTTC.

The chain joins TRBV7-2 to TRBJ2-2, with D uncertain. V was pared by 2 bases and J by 0 bases, with 7 bases between. Germline-derived CDR1 and CDR2 are SGHTA and FQGNSA. This CDR3 contains 15 residues. The CDR3 sequence is CASSLKGPNTGELFF. The CDR3 DNA reads TGTGCCAGCAGCTTAAAGGGCCCGAACACCGGGGAGCTGTTTTTT.

Comments on this clonotype: Germline is not matched at one junction end, which may reflect a read error. The V gene is TRBV2, the J gene TRBJ2-1, with 9 positions matching TRBD2. There are 16 residues in the CDR3. Germline CDR1 reads SNHLY; CDR2 reads FYNNEI. The CDR3: CASSPMAGGTDNERFF. In DNA form, the CDR3 reads TGTGCCAGCAGCCCAATGGCGGGAGGGACTGACAATGAGCGGTTCTTC.

This clonotype showed up just once. The chain recombines TRBV29-1 with TRBJ2-1, with TRBD2 as a possible D gene (6 bases). Deletions cut 3 bases from V and 8 bases from J, with 14 bases between. Germline CDR1 and CDR2: SQVTM and ANQGSEA. CDR3 size: 13 residues. The CDR3 coding sequence is TGCAGCGTTGAGCGGCTAGCGCTCGATGAGCAGTTCTTC. This sequence encodes CSVERLALDEQFF.

This clonotype was counted a few times. The chain couples TRBV12-3 or TRBV12-4 to TRBJ2-7; 8 bases align to TRBD1. This CDR3 is built from 15 residues. The V gene end was trimmed by 4 bases and the J gene end by 4 bases; junction bases not matched to a gene: 9. As DNA, the CDR3 is TGTGCCAGCAGTTCCCAAGGGACAGGAGAGTACGAGCAGTACTTC. Translation gives CASSSQGTGEYEQYF.

This clonotype was detected a few times. The chain combines TRBV29-1 with TRBJ2-3; maybe TRBD1 (5 bases). V was trimmed by 4 bases and J by 6 bases, leaving 11 bases between them. The CDR3 is 12 amino acids. Germline V lookup: CDR1 SQVTM, CDR2 ANQGSEA. The CDR3 here is CSVAGLPDTQYF. CDR3 nucleotide sequence: TGCAGCGTTGCAGGGCTTCCGGATACGCAGTATTTT.

This clonotype was seen just once. The chain links TRBV5-6 to TRBJ1-1; 10 bases are a match to TRBD1. With V trimmed by 2 bases and J by 4 bases, 5 bases remained unmatched. The length of the CDR3 is 15 residues. The germline CDR1 and CDR2 sequences are SGHDT and YYEEEE. CDR3 coding DNA: TGTGCCAGCAGCTTTGGAAGGACAGGGGGCACTGAAGCTTTCTTT. It is translated as CASSFGRTGGTEAFF.

The V gene is TRBV10-3, the J gene TRBJ2-1, with no clear D. The V and J ends lost 0 bases and 5 bases respectively, with 17 bases between them. This CDR3 region has 17 residues. CDR1 is ENHRY and CDR2 is SYGVKD in the germline V gene. CDR3 sequence: CAISESKPPTGHNEQFF. For the CDR3, the DNA is TGTGCCATCAGTGAGTCGAAGCCGCCGACTGGGCACAATGAGCAGTTCTTC.

The genes are TRBV7-3 and TRBJ2-1, with 7 bases aligning to TRBD2. Trimming removed 4 bases from V and 7 bases from J; junction bases left unmatched: 10. Germline values: CDR1 SGHTA, CDR2 FQGTGA. This CDR3 is built from 15 residues. CDR3 bases: TGTGCCAGCAGCTCACGTGGGGGGGTAGGGAATGAGCAGTTCTTC. Translation: CASSSRGGVGNEQFF.

This chain uses TRBV12-3 or TRBV12-4 with TRBJ2-5; a weak D match, TRBD2 (5 bases). This CDR3 spans 13 amino acids. Trimming removed 7 bases from V and 2 bases from J, with 11 bases in between. In DNA form, the CDR3 reads TGTGCCAGCACAGCGGACCTACAAGAGACCCAGTACTTC. Residues: CASTADLQETQYF.

This clonotype was found a few times. The V call is TRBV5-1, the J call TRBJ2-1; no clear D gene. The CDR3 totals 15 residues. The V and J ends lost 4 bases and 0 bases respectively, with 11 bases between them. CDR1 is SGHRS, CDR2 YFSETQ, per germline. The CDR3 coding sequence is TGCGCCAGCAGCGTAGACCAAAGCTCCTACAATGAGCAGTTCTTC. Protein sequence: CASSVDQSSYNEQFF.

The V gene is TRBV4-1, the J gene TRBJ2-7; perhaps TRBD1 as D (5 bases). Germline V gives CDR1 MGHRA, CDR2 YSYEKL. V was pared by 5 bases and J by 0 bases, with 17 bases between. The length of the CDR3 is 16 residues. The CDR3 DNA reads as TGCGCCAGCAGCGACCTGGGGCTTCCCAGCTCCTACGAGCAGTACTTC. Translating it yields CASSDLGLPSSYEQYF.

The chain carries TRBV6-2 or TRBV6-3 and TRBJ2-4; 10 bases are shared with TRBD1. The end of the DNA is better explained by TRBJ2-7, so the J call may be wrong. This CDR3 contains 14 residues. The germline gives CDR1 MNHEY, CDR2 SVGEGT. The CDR3 sequence is CASSDRGPTYEQYF. The CDR3 bases are TGTGCCAGCAGCGACAGGGGGCCTACCTACGAGCAGTACTTC.

This clonotype showed up just a few times. This rearrangement joins TRBV4-3 to TRBJ2-1, with D possibly TRBD2 on 6 matching bases. The CDR3 sequence is 13 residues long. The germline V gene has CDR1 LGHNA and CDR2 YSLEER. V lost 1 base, J lost 15 bases, and 16 bases lay in between. CDR3 residues: CASSQVTGLQTFF. CDR3 DNA: TGCGCCAGCAGCCAAGTAACGGGACTTCAAACGTTCTTC.

The rearrangement joins TRBV11-2 to TRBJ2-1, with 9 bases identical to TRBD2. The CDR3 extends over 16 amino acids. The junction had 9 bases not matched to a gene; V was cut back by 3 bases and J by 6 bases. Germline loops: CDR1 SGHAT, CDR2 FQNNGV. The chain's CDR3 is CASSLDPGTSLNEQFF. The CDR3 DNA reads TGTGCCAGCAGCTTGGACCCCGGGACTAGCCTCAATGAGCAGTTCTTC.

This clonotype was recorded a few times. The rearrangement uses TRBV10-2 and TRBJ1-2; D not resolved. Germline lookup yields CDR1 WSHSY and CDR2 SAAADI. V lost 6 bases, J lost 1 base, and 6 bases lay in between. This CDR3 is 12 amino acids long. CDR3 loop: CASRDFNYGYTF. The CDR3 DNA reads TGCGCCAGCAGGGATTTTAACTATGGCTACACCTTC.

V usage is TRBV7-2 and J usage is TRBJ2-3; 8 bases are a match to TRBD2. Losses at the gene ends were 7 bases for V and 3 bases for J; bases not matched to a gene: 6. The CDR3 is made up of 14 amino acids. The V gene's germline CDR1 is SGHTA and CDR2 FQGNSA. CDR3 protein: CASTGGSPTDTQYF. CDR3 nucleotides: TGTGCCAGCACGGGAGGGTCCCCTACAGATACGCAGTATTTT.